Below, 16 T cell receptor beta chains from the same sample are listed, as sequenced in a study of T cells expressing NK-cell markers. Reprocessing the 5' RACE reads, TCRdb reports a single entry for every CDR3 protein and omits DNA. The specimen's table records roughly 280,000 distinct CDR3 sequences. Sequencing used blood T cells: a sorted CD56 or NKG2C T cell subset, CD4+ or CD8+ T cells, or bulk PBMC T cells (not recorded which). These receptors came from a man younger than 35 in good health.

The chain carries TRBV7-9 and TRBJ2-1; TCRdb lists TRBD1, though no DNA is available to test this call. Germline V gene sequence: CDR1 SEHNR, CDR2 FQNEAQ (reference sequence). The CDR3 spans 17 residues. CDR3 protein: CASSLGVLGRDYNEQFF.

The V call is TRBV20-1, the J call TRBJ2-1; TCRdb selects TRBD1, and the lack of DNA leaves this call unchecked. Germline V gene sequence: CDR1 DFQATT, CDR2 SNEGSKA (reference sequence). The CDR3 runs to 14 residues. This CDR3 reads CSARDGQGGDEQFF.

This chain connects TRBV15 to TRBJ2-1. The length of the CDR3 is 13 residues. The V gene's germline CDR1 is LNHNV and CDR2 YYDKDF (reference sequence). This CDR3 is CATSRDLARTQFF.

The V call is TRBV12-3 or TRBV12-4, the J call TRBJ2-6. CDR3 size: 13 residues. This chain's CDR3 is CASRGSGANVLTF.

J is TRBJ2-7 and V is TRBV19; TCRdb indicates TRBD1, and absent DNA this call remains unverified. This CDR3 has 12 residues. Germline CDR1 reads LNHDA; CDR2 reads SQIVND (reference sequence). This CDR3 reads CASSIGGPEQYF.

The chain couples TRBV5-1 to TRBJ2-7. The CDR3 has 11 residues. Germline-derived CDR1 and CDR2 are SGHRS and YFSETQ. CDR3 residues: CASTQGVEQYF.

The chain joins TRBV5-1 to TRBJ1-1; TCRdb lists TRBD1, though no DNA is available to test this call. Germline CDR1 SGHRS, CDR2 YFSETQ. This CDR3 is built from 13 residues. The CDR3 is CASSSPGQTEAFF.

The V call is TRBV5-6, the J call TRBJ2-3. The CDR3 sequence is 12 residues long. Germline V gene data show CDR1 as SGHDT and CDR2 as YYEEEE. CDR3 protein: CASSWAQDTQYF.

This chain connects TRBV20-1 to TRBJ2-5; without DNA, the TCRdb call of TRBD2 cannot be checked. The germline CDR1 and CDR2 sequences are DFQATT and SNEGSKA (reference sequence). This CDR3 region has 14 residues. The CDR3 spells CSAREDGLPETQYF.

The V and J genes are TRBV6-5 and TRBJ2-4; the TRBD1 assignment by TCRdb is unverifiable without DNA. CDR1 and CDR2 (germline): MNHEY, SVGAGI. This CDR3 is 18 amino acids long. The CDR3 loop reads CASRRGQGRLLAKNIQYF.

V gene TRBV12-3 or TRBV12-4 combines with J gene TRBJ2-1; no DNA is available, so the TRBD2 call from TCRdb remains unchecked. The CDR3 is 15 amino acids. The CDR3 loop reads CASSLGLAGLVEQFF.

V usage is TRBV18 and J usage is TRBJ2-4; TCRdb gives TRBD1 as the D gene, but with no DNA this cannot be confirmed. CDR3 length equals 16 residues. Germline CDR1 reads KGHSH; CDR2 reads LQKENI. CDR3 in amino acids: CASSPPGLAGGNIQYF.

The rearrangement links TRBV18 to TRBJ2-2. CDR1 KGHSH and CDR2 LQKENI come from the germline V gene. This CDR3 contains 11 residues. The CDR3 sequence is CASSPDGELFF. Full variable domain (remainder filled in from reference TRBV18 and TRBJ2-2): NAGVMQNPRHLVRRRGQEARLRCSPMKGHSHVYWYRQLPEEGLKFMVYLQKENIIDESGMPKERFSAEFPKEGPSILRIQQVVRGDSAAYFCASSPDGELFFGEGSRLTVL.

This chain connects TRBV6-5 to TRBJ2-1; TCRdb names TRBD2, which stays unverified in the absence of DNA. The CDR3 has 15 residues. Germline assignment: CDR1 MNHEY and CDR2 SVGAGI. CDR3: CASSSFGTSGREQFF.

The chain couples TRBV20-1 to TRBJ1-5; TCRdb lists TRBD1, though no DNA is available to test this call. In germline, CDR1 is DFQATT, CDR2 SNEGSKA (reference sequence). This CDR3 is built from 13 residues. The CDR3 spells CSAKDTSNQPQHF.

V gene TRBV7-2 combines with J gene TRBJ2-1; the D gene TCRdb calls, TRBD2, cannot be checked with no DNA. CDR3 length: 19 residues. The V gene's germline CDR1 is SGHTA and CDR2 FQGNSA. The CDR3 sequence is CASSLRIRASGRPYNEQFF.